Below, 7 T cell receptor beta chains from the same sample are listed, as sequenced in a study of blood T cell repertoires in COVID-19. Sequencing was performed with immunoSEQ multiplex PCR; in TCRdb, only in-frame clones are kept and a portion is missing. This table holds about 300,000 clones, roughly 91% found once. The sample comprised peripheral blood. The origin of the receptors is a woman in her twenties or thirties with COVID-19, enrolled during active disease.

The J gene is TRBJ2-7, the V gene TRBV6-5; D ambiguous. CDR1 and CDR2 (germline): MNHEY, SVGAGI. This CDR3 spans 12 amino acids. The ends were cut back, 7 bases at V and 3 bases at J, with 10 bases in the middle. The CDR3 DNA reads TGTGCCAGCATTAAAACAGTCTACGAGCAGTACTTC. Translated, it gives CASIKTVYEQYF.

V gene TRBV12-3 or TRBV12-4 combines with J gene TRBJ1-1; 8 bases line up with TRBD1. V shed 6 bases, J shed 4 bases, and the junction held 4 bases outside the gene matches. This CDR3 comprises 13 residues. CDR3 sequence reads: CASRTGVITEAFF. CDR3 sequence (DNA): TGTGCCAGCAGGACAGGGGTGATCACTGAAGCTTTCTTT.

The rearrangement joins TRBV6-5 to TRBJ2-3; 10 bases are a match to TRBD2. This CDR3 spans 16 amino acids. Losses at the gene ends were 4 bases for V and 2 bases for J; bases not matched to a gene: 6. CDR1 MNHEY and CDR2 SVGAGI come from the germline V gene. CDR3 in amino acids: CASSWSSGGATDTQYF. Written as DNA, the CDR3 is TGTGCCAGCAGTTGGTCCAGCGGGGGGGCCACAGATACGCAGTATTTT.

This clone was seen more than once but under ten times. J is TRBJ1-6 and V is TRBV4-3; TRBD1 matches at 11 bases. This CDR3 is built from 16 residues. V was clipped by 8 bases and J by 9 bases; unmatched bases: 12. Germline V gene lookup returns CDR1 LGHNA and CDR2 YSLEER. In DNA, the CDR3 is TGCGCCAGCCCTAGTTTTTCCGGGACAGGGGGTTCACCCCTCCACTTT. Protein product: CASPSFSGTGGSPLHF.

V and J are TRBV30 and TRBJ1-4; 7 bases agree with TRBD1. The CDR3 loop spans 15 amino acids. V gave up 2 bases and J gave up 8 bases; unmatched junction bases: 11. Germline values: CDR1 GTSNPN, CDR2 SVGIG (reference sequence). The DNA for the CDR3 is TGTGCCTGGAGTCCCAAGCAGACAGGGAACGAAAAACTGTTTTTT. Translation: CAWSPKQTGNEKLFF.

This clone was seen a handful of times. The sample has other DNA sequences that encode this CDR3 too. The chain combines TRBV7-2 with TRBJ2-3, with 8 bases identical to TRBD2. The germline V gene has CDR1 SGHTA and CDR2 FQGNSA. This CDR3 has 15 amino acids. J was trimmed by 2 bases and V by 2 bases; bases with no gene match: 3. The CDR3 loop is CASSLTGGPTDTQYF. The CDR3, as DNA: TGTGCCAGCAGCTTAACGGGGGGGCCCACAGATACGCAGTATTTT.

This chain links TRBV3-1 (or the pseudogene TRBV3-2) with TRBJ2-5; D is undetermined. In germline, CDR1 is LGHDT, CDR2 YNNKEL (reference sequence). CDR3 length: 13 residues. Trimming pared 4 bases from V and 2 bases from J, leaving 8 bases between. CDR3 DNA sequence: TGTGCCAGCAGCCCAGGCCAACAAGAGACCCAGTACTTC. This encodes CASSPGQQETQYF.